This TCR beta chain was documented in a study of neoadjuvant nivolumab and ipilimumab in lung cancer (dated by TCRdb to the early 2020s). Notes on the research overall: Nivolumab was given at 3 mg/kg intravenously on days 1, 15 and 29, and the combination arm added ipilimumab 1 mg/kg on day 1 only. Matched pretherapy and resected tumor pairs were analyzed for seven patients, of whom four received nivolumab and three received nivolumab plus ipilimumab. Of the 40 to 50 patients with operable NSCLC treated in the trial, 23 were randomized to nivolumab monotherapy and approximately 21 to nivolumab plus ipilimumab. The primary trial endpoint was the major pathologic response (MPR) rate in the intention-to-treat population in each study arm. TCR repertoires in pretherapy (baseline) peripheral blood were compared with TCR repertoires in tumors resected at surgery after neoadjuvant immune checkpoint blockade. What the research found in general, with its limitations: Compared with tumor-adjacent uninvolved lung, resected tumors had greater TCR richness and clonality, and increases showed up in more of the dual-therapy-treated tumors. There was no significant correlation between TCR clonality and pathologic tumor regression, and just a single major-pathologic-response sample was available for the clonality-regression analysis. Tumor T-cell richness and clonality rose from pretherapy to surgery in three of three dual-therapy tumors but in only two of four nivolumab-treated tumors. Pretherapy blood TCR richness correlated positively with richness in tumors resected after neoadjuvant therapy (Spearman R = 0.82). TCR sequencing was performed in a small number of samples.

CDR1 and CDR2 (MGHDK, SYGVNS) derive from the germline V gene. The CDR3 covers 13 residues, taking in both the cysteine and the phenylalanine. The CDR3 DNA has 39 bases and is translated from base 1. The germline ends are 10 bases apart after V is trimmed by 6 bases and J by 7 bases. Of note for this clone: Its antigen has not been determined. No quality values exist for individual bases; no much larger clone is one base distant.

Library construction relied on the immunoSEQ multiplex PCR assay. Concerning the study's data processing: Repertoires were summarized in terms of richness and clonality, and significantly expanded and contracted clones between pre- and post-therapy samples were identified. Drawn from immuneACCESS, this table holds only the in-frame rearrangements with V and J called that TCRdb kept. Clones are partly lost; checked studies trace under half to an unresolved V gene and leave the rest unexplained. The V and J calls and clone size are taken from that table; D and trimming were inferred from the DNA. The sample table lists 30,000 to 35,000 clones, 75% to 95% of them with a count of one. Roughly 5.3% of the sample rests with the top ten. Explained via the paper, the time point label denotes: at surgical resection after neoadjuvant nivolumab +/- ipilimumab. Samples were obtained from the phase 2 randomized NEOSTAR trial, in which neoadjuvant nivolumab or nivolumab plus ipilimumab followed by surgery was tested in operable NSCLC.

Here the chain combines TRBV25-1 and TRBJ1-6, and the D gene may be TRBD1, 6 bases matching. The clonotype comes from an adult with non-small cell lung cancer. Sequencing used peripheral blood, obtained after neoadjuvant nivolumab, alone or with ipilimumab, at or shortly before surgery. Read as DNA, the sequence is TGTGCCAGCAGACAGGGTCGCAATTCACCCCTCCACTTT. Its protein product is CASRQGRNSPLHF.